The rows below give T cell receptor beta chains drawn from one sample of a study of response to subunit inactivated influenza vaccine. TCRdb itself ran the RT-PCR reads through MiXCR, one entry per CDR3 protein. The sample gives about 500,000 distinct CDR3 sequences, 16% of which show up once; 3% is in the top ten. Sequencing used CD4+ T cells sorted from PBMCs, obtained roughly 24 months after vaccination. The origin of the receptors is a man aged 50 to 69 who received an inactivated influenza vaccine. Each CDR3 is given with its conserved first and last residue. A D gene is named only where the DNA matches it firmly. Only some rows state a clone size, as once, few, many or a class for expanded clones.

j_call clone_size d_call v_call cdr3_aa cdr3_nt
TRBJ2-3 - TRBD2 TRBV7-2 CASSSRLAGITDTQYF TGTGCCAGCAGCTCCCGACTAGCGGGGATCACAGATACGCAGTATTTT
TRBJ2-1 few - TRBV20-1 CSARDPSRAQGSYNEQFF TGCAGTGCTAGAGACCCCTCCCGCGCCCAGGGATCCTACAATGAGCAGTTCTTC
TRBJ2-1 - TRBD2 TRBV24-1 CATSDRLAGFYNEQFF TGTGCCACCAGTGATCGACTAGCGGGATTCTACAATGAGCAGTTCTTC
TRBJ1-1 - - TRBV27 CASRVMGIGNTEAFF TGTGCCAGCAGGGTTATGGGGATAGGGAACACTGAAGCTTTCTTT
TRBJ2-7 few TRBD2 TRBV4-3 CASSQDPSGIDEQYF TGCGCCAGCAGCCAAGATCCTAGCGGCATAGACGAGCAGTACTTC
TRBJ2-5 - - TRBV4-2 CASSQAVGTPGWTQYF TGTGCCAGCAGCCAAGCGGTGGGGACCCCGGGATGGACCCAGTACTTC
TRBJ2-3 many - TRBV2 CASNGPFTDTQYF TGTGCCAGCAATGGACCATTCACAGATACGCAGTATTTT
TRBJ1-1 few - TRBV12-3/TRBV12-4 CASSLRTVTTEAFF TGTGCCAGCAGTCTTCGGACAGTGACTACTGAAGCTTTCTTT
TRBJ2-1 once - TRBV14 CASRCRDNEQFF TGTGCCAGCAGGTGTAGGGACAATGAGCAGTTCTTC
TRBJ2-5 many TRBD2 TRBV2 CASRGTGGGETQYF TGTGCCAGCAGAGGGACGGGAGGAGGCGAGACCCAGTACTTC
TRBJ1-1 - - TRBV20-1 CRVAGPNTEAFF TGCAGGGTTGCGGGCCCAAACACTGAAGCTTTCTTT
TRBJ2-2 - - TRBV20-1 CSARDPIGANTGELFF TGCAGTGCTAGAGATCCAATCGGGGCGAACACCGGGGAGCTGTTTTTT
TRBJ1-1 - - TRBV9 CASSVTPRARDTEAFF TGTGCCAGCAGCGTAACCCCGAGGGCGCGGGACACTGAAGCTTTCTTT
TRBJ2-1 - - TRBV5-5 CASSLAWEAYNEQFF TGTGCCAGCAGCTTGGCGTGGGAGGCCTACAATGAGCAGTTCTTC
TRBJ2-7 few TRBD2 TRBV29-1 CSVGALAGPYEQYF TGCAGCGTTGGCGCTCTAGCGGGTCCCTACGAGCAGTACTTC